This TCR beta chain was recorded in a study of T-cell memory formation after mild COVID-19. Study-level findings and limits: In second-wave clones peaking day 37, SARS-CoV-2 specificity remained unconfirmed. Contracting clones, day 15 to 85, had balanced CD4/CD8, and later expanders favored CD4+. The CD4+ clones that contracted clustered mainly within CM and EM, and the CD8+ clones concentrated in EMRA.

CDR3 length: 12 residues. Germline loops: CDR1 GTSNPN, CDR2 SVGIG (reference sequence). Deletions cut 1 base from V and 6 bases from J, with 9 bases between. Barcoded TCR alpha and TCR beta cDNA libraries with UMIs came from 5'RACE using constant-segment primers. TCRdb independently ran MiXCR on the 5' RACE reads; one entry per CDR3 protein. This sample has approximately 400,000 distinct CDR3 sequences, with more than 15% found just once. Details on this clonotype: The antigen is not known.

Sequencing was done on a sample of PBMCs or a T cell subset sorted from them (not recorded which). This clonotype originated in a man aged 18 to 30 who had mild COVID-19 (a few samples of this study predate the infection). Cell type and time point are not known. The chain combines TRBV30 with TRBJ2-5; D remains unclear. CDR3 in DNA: TGTGCCTGGAGTGGCCTGAAAAAGACCCAGTACTTC. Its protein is CAWSGLKKTQYF.